This T cell receptor beta chain was obtained from a study of Graves' ophthalmopathy and Graves' hyperthyroidism. The table lists this clonotype with many counts. Amplified material comprised TCR beta CDR3 regions derived from RNA transcripts. The authors performed first-round RT-PCR with HTBI primers and then a second-round multiplex PCR. From the multiplex PCR reads, TCRdb called clonotypes with MiXCR, one entry per CDR3 protein. The sample shows about half a million distinct CDR3 sequences, around an eighth of them seen only once. Trimming cost V 6 bases and J 0 bases, with 20 bases left between them. The CDR3 has 17 amino acids. Germline CDR1 is MNHNS and CDR2 is SASEGT.

The chain combines TRBV6-1 with TRBJ2-5; D is uncertain. The sequence was obtained from a woman aged 25-40 years with Graves' ophthalmopathy. Sequencing was done on a sample of blood. DNA for the CDR3: TGTGCCAGCAGGGCCCTCGTAGGGCAGCCAGACCAAGAGACCCAGTACTTC. It translates to CASRALVGQPDQETQYF.